This is a list of T cell receptor beta chains from one sample in a study of T cells after posttransplantation cyclophosphamide. Libraries were prepared by immunoSEQ multiplex PCR; TCRdb keeps only in-frame clonotypes and omits some of them. The sample yields a few thousand clones, without any singletons. Sequencing was performed on PBMCs, taken after allogeneic stem cell transplant with posttransplant cyclophosphamide. Source of these receptors: a male patient between 60 and 69 years old who received an allogeneic stem cell transplant from a related donor and was CMV-positive. Some T cells here may be from the graft donor. The CDR3 runs from the conserved cysteine through the conserved F or W. A D gene is named only where the DNA matches it firmly. Not all rows give a size; the values are once, few, many and, for expanded clones, a class.

d_gene: TRBD1
j_gene: TRBJ2-5
v_gene: TRBV19
abundance: medium-sized
CDR3nt: TGTGCCAGTGGATCAGGGGGCCTTCGTTTTGAGACCCAGTACTTC
CDR3aa: CASGSGGLRFETQYF

d_gene: NA
j_gene: TRBJ1-3
v_gene: TRBV9
abundance: medium-sized
CDR3nt: TGTGCCAGCAAGGGGCCTGGAAACACCATATATTTT
CDR3aa: CASKGPGNTIYF

d_gene: NA
j_gene: TRBJ1-3
v_gene: TRBV5-8
abundance: medium-sized
CDR3nt: TGTGCCAGCAGCTTGGTGGGGCGCTCTGGAAACACCATATATTTT
CDR3aa: CASSLVGRSGNTIYF

d_gene: TRBD1
j_gene: TRBJ2-7
v_gene: TRBV15
abundance: many
CDR3nt: TGTGCCACCAGCAACTGGGACAGCTCCTACGAGCAGTACTTC
CDR3aa: CATSNWDSSYEQYF

d_gene: NA
j_gene: TRBJ2-5
v_gene: TRBV7-2
abundance: many
CDR3nt: TGTGCCAGCAGCTTGGACGCCTGGAGGGGGACCCAGTACTTC
CDR3aa: CASSLDAWRGTQYF

d_gene: NA
j_gene: TRBJ2-3
v_gene: TRBV20-1
abundance: many
CDR3nt: TGCAGTGCTGCAGTGACAGATACGCAGTATTTT
CDR3aa: CSAAVTDTQYF

d_gene: NA
j_gene: TRBJ2-2
v_gene: TRBV7-3
abundance: many
CDR3nt: TGTGCCAGCAGCTCCGACTCGAACACCGGGGAGCTGTTTTTT
CDR3aa: CASSSDSNTGELFF

d_gene: NA
j_gene: TRBJ1-5
v_gene: TRBV27
abundance: few
CDR3nt: TGTGCCACCGCTACGGGGGGGTATCAGCCCCAGCATTTT
CDR3aa: CATATGGYQPQHF

d_gene: TRBD1
j_gene: TRBJ1-1
v_gene: TRBV2
abundance: many
CDR3nt: TGTGCCAGCATTTGGGGACAGGGGGGTACTGAAGCTTTCTTT
CDR3aa: CASIWGQGGTEAFF

d_gene: NA
j_gene: TRBJ2-3
v_gene: TRBV28
abundance: many
CDR3nt: TGTGCCAGCAGTTTAATATCAGATACGCAGTATTTT
CDR3aa: CASSLISDTQYF

d_gene: TRBD1
j_gene: TRBJ1-2
v_gene: TRBV5-4
abundance: medium-sized
CDR3nt: TGTGCCAGCAGCAAAAGACAGGGGGCAGATGGCTACACCTTC
CDR3aa: CASSKRQGADGYTF

d_gene: TRBD1
j_gene: TRBJ1-4
v_gene: TRBV28
abundance: medium-sized
CDR3nt: TGTGCCAGCATCCAGGGGAGGGACAGGTTTCTTGAAAAACTGTTTTTT
CDR3aa: CASIQGRDRFLEKLFF

d_gene: NA
j_gene: TRBJ2-7
v_gene: TRBV21-1
abundance: hyperexpanded
CDR3nt: TGTGCCAGCCCGCCGGGACAGGACGCCTACGAGCAGTACTTC
CDR3aa: CASPPGQDAYEQYF

d_gene: TRBD2
j_gene: TRBJ2-5
v_gene: TRBV7-2
abundance: many
CDR3nt: TGTGCCAGCAGTCCTAGCGGGGGGCCTACCGAGACCCAGTACTTC
CDR3aa: CASSPSGGPTETQYF

d_gene: NA
j_gene: TRBJ2-1
v_gene: TRBV7-2
abundance: many
CDR3nt: TGTGCCAGCAGCTTAGCCGGGACATTAAAGTTCTTC
CDR3aa: CASSLAGTLKFF

d_gene: TRBD2
j_gene: TRBJ2-2
v_gene: TRBV19
abundance: NA
CDR3nt: TGTGCCAGTAATTCGCGCTTTGGCGGGGGGCGTCGGCCCGGGGAGCTGTTTTTT
CDR3aa: CASNSRFGGGRRPGELFF

d_gene: NA
j_gene: TRBJ2-4
v_gene: TRBV2
abundance: many
CDR3nt: TGTGCCAGCAGCCCGGACAGAAACATTCAGTACTTC
CDR3aa: CASSPDRNIQYF

d_gene: TRBD1
j_gene: TRBJ1-4
v_gene: TRBV6-6
abundance: medium-sized
CDR3nt: TGTGCCAGCAGGGAGGGGGCAATAACTAATGAAAAACTGTTTTTT
CDR3aa: CASREGAITNEKLFF

d_gene: NA
j_gene: TRBJ2-1
v_gene: TRBV4-1
abundance: many
CDR3nt: TGCGCCAGCAGTCCGACCCTGGGGGGTTACAATGAGCAGTTCTTC
CDR3aa: CASSPTLGGYNEQFF

d_gene: TRBD2
j_gene: TRBJ2-1
v_gene: TRBV11-2
abundance: medium-sized
CDR3nt: TGTGCCAGCAGCTTTAGCGGGGGGAACAATGAGCAGTTCTTC
CDR3aa: CASSFSGGNNEQFF

d_gene: NA
j_gene: TRBJ2-3
v_gene: TRBV7-9
abundance: many
CDR3nt: TGTGCCAGCAGCTTAGCCCCGACACCCACAGATACGCAGTATTTT
CDR3aa: CASSLAPTPTDTQYF

d_gene: NA
j_gene: TRBJ1-4
v_gene: TRBV7-2
abundance: medium-sized
CDR3nt: TGTGCCAGCAGCCCCGCGGGGTGGGAAAAACTGTTTTTT
CDR3aa: CASSPAGWEKLFF

d_gene: NA
j_gene: TRBJ2-5
v_gene: TRBV11-1
abundance: many
CDR3nt: TGTGCCAGCAGCTCCTGGGCCGTCTCCCAAGAGACCCAGTACTTC
CDR3aa: CASSSWAVSQETQYF

d_gene: TRBD1
j_gene: TRBJ1-1
v_gene: TRBV14
abundance: medium-sized
CDR3nt: TGTGCCAGCAACCCACAGGGGGCGAACACTGAAGCTTTCTTT
CDR3aa: CASNPQGANTEAFF

d_gene: NA
j_gene: TRBJ2-1
v_gene: TRBV30
abundance: medium-sized
CDR3nt: TGTGCCTGGAGTCGACAGGTAAATGAGCAGTTCTTC
CDR3aa: CAWSRQVNEQFF

d_gene: TRBD1
j_gene: TRBJ2-6
v_gene: TRBV19
abundance: many
CDR3nt: TGTGCCGGCAGGGGGCATGGGGCCAACGTCCTGACTTTC
CDR3aa: CAGRGHGANVLTF

d_gene: NA
j_gene: TRBJ1-6
v_gene: TRBV7-2
abundance: many
CDR3nt: TGTGCCAGCAGCTTATATCTGGGGGGAGGTTCACCCCTCCACTTT
CDR3aa: CASSLYLGGGSPLHF

d_gene: TRBD1
j_gene: TRBJ2-1
v_gene: TRBV29-1
abundance: NA
CDR3nt: TGCAGCGTTGAAGTTAGGGCCAGGGGGTCCTACAATGAGCAGTTCTTC
CDR3aa: CSVEVRARGSYNEQFF

d_gene: NA
j_gene: TRBJ2-7
v_gene: TRBV30
abundance: many
CDR3nt: TGTGCCTGGAGTGACGGGAGCTCCTACGAGCAGTACTTC
CDR3aa: CAWSDGSSYEQYF

d_gene: TRBD2
j_gene: TRBJ2-1
v_gene: TRBV19
abundance: many
CDR3nt: TGTGCCAGTAGTATATTAGCGGGGACTCTAAGTAATGAGCAGTTCTTC
CDR3aa: CASSILAGTLSNEQFF

d_gene: TRBD2
j_gene: TRBJ2-5
v_gene: TRBV9
abundance: many
CDR3nt: TGTGCCAGCAGCGCACGGACTAGCGGGGGGTTTGAGACCCAGTACTTC
CDR3aa: CASSARTSGGFETQYF

d_gene: NA
j_gene: TRBJ2-1
v_gene: TRBV18
abundance: many
CDR3nt: TGTGCCAGCTCCCCTGGACAAAACAATGAGCAGTTCTTC
CDR3aa: CASSPGQNNEQFF

d_gene: NA
j_gene: TRBJ1-1
v_gene: TRBV30
abundance: medium-sized
CDR3nt: TGTGCCTGGAATCCCCCGGGCACTGAAGCTTTCTTT
CDR3aa: CAWNPPGTEAFF

d_gene: NA
j_gene: TRBJ2-3
v_gene: TRBV29-1
abundance: many
CDR3nt: TGCAGCGGGTCAGGTCGGGGGGCATGGACAGATACGCAGTATTTT
CDR3aa: CSGSGRGAWTDTQYF

d_gene: TRBD1
j_gene: TRBJ1-2
v_gene: TRBV28
abundance: many
CDR3nt: TGTGCCAGCAGTTTATCATCCGGGACAGGGTACGGCTACACCTTC
CDR3aa: CASSLSSGTGYGYTF

d_gene: NA
j_gene: TRBJ1-3
v_gene: TRBV6-1
abundance: medium-sized
CDR3nt: TGTGCCAGCAGTGAAGTCGGGGGTTCGGGAAACACCATATATTTT
CDR3aa: CASSEVGGSGNTIYF

d_gene: NA
j_gene: TRBJ2-6
v_gene: TRBV5-5
abundance: medium-sized
CDR3nt: TGTGCCAGCAGCTCCCTACCGGTCTCTGGGGCCAACGTCCTGACTTTC
CDR3aa: CASSSLPVSGANVLTF

d_gene: TRBD1
j_gene: TRBJ1-2
v_gene: TRBV5-1
abundance: medium-sized
CDR3nt: TGCGCCAGCAGCTTGGGAGTGAGGGGACAGGGGAAGGGCTACACCTTC
CDR3aa: CASSLGVRGQGKGYTF

d_gene: NA
j_gene: TRBJ2-1
v_gene: TRBV28
abundance: many
CDR3nt: TGTGCCAGCAGCCCCAGACAGGAGCAGTTCTTC
CDR3aa: CASSPRQEQFF

d_gene: TRBD1
j_gene: TRBJ2-5
v_gene: TRBV27
abundance: many
CDR3nt: TGTGCCAGCAGTTCGTGGACAGGGGGTTTAGAGACCCAGTACTTC
CDR3aa: CASSSWTGGLETQYF

d_gene: TRBD2
j_gene: TRBJ2-1
v_gene: TRBV11-3
abundance: medium-sized
CDR3nt: TGTGCCAGCAGCTTAGGGCTAGCGGGCAACAATGAGCAGTTCTTC
CDR3aa: CASSLGLAGNNEQFF

d_gene: NA
j_gene: TRBJ2-5
v_gene: TRBV20-1
abundance: many
CDR3nt: TGCAGTGCTTCTCAAGAGACCCAGTACTTC
CDR3aa: CSASQETQYF

d_gene: NA
j_gene: TRBJ2-2
v_gene: TRBV19
abundance: medium-sized
CDR3nt: TGTGCCAGTAGTATTTGGGCCACCGGGGAGCTGTTTTTT
CDR3aa: CASSIWATGELFF

d_gene: NA
j_gene: TRBJ2-1
v_gene: TRBV19
abundance: medium-sized
CDR3nt: TGTGCCAGTGGGCCCCGATTTTTAGGGGCTAGCTCCTACAATGAGCAGTTCTTC
CDR3aa: CASGPRFLGASSYNEQFF